The sequence of this T cell receptor beta chain was determined in a study of shared clonotypes between healthy human individuals. Findings and caveats of the study: Clonotype sharing among donors, it was expected, would be affected by sequencing depth. A few donors had around 5% of their naive CD4 clonotypes in common. A reduction in generation probabilities was seen for non-shared clonotypes relative to those shared by all four donors.

Germline assignment: CDR1 MNHEY and CDR2 SMNVEV (reference sequence). The CDR3 length is 15 residues. The trim removed 6 bases at V and 3 bases at J, leaving 10 bases unmatched. To make CD8 memory, CD45RO+ cells were put together with CCR7-negative CD45RA+ TemRA cells. TCRdb's copy holds only in-frame clones and misses some; the assay was immunoSEQ multiplex PCR. The data contain 650,000 to 700,000 clones, less than 95% of them singletons. To note about this clone: As yet, its antigen is unknown.

The receptor comes from a man aged 18 to 35 in good health. Some clones in this sample may be carry-over from other donors' samples. Material for sequencing was memory CD8+ T cells from PBMCs. Subset specified: CD45RO+ cells pooled with CCR7-negative TemRA cells. V usage is TRBV27 and J usage is TRBJ2-7; TRBD2 aligns across 8 bases. Here the CDR3 DNA reads TGTGCCAGCAGACCAAGCGGGAGCACATACTACGAGCAGTACTTC. Translation gives CASRPSGSTYYEQYF.